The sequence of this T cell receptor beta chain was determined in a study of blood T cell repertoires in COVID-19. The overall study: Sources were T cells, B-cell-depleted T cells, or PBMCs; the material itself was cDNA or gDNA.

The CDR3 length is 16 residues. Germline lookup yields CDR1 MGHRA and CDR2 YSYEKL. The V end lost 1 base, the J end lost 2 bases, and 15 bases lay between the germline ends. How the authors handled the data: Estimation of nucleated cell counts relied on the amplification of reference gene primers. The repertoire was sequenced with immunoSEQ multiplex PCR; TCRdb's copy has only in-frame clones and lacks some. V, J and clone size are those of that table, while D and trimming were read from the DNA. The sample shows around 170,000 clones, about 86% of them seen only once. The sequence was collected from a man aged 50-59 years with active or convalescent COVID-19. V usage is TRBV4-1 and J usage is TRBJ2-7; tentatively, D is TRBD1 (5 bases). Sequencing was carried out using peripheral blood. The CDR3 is CASSQGGAGIPYEQYF. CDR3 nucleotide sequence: TGCGCCAGCAGCCAAGGAGGAGCAGGGATCCCCTACGAGCAGTACTTC.